This paragraph covers one T cell receptor (beta chain) sequence. No antigen is known for it. This sample also contains other DNA sequences that code for the same CDR3. The germline V gene has CDR1 MNHEY and CDR2 SMNVEV (reference sequence). V was trimmed by 3 bases and J by 1 base, leaving 6 bases between them. The CDR3 is 13 amino acids. The data derive from a study of T cell responses to AZD1222 COVID-19 vaccine. Study context: Researchers grouped second doses given at about 4 or about 12 weeks into one pool. Findings of the study overall: The study found vaccine-associated CD4 TCRs spanning spike, dominant at 160-218 and 743-854. Variant regions that are unmutated are reportedly the target of nearly half of spike-specific TCRs.

Data came from immunoSEQ multiplex PCR; TCRdb stores just in-frame clones and leaves some out. The repertoire consists of 150,000 to 200,000 clones, with approximately 91% occurring once and the leading ten covering nearly 1%. The sequence derives from an adult in good health. This material consisted of peripheral blood, taken on day 0 of AZD1222 vaccination. The rearrangement joins TRBV27 to TRBJ1-1; D is unclear. In nucleotides, the CDR3 is TGTGCCAGCAGTTTCGCAGAGAACACTGAAGCTTTCTTT. Translation gives CASSFAENTEAFF.